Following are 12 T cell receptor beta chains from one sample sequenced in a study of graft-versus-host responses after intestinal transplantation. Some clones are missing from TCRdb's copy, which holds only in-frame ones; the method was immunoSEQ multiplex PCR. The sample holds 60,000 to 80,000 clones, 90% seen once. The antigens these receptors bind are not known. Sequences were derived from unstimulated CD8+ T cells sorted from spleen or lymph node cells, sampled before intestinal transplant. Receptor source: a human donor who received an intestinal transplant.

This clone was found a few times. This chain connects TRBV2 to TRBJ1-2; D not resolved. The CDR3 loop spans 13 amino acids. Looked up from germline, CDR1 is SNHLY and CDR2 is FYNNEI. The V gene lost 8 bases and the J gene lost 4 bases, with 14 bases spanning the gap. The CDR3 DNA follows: TGTGCCAGCCTCGACCGGGAGGGCTATGGCTACACCTTC. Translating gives CASLDREGYGYTF.

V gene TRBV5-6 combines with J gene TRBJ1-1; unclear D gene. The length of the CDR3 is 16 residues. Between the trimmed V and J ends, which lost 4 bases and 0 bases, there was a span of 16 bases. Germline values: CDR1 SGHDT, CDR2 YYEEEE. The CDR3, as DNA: TGTGCCAGCAGCGACCTCGGAGGTGGGATGAACACTGAAGCTTTCTTT. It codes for CASSDLGGGMNTEAFF.

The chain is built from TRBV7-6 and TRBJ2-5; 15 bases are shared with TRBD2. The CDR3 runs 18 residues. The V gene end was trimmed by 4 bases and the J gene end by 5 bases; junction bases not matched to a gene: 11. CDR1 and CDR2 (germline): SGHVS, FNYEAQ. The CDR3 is CASSSPIGTSGGRETQYF. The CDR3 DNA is TGTGCCAGCAGCTCACCCATCGGGACTAGCGGGGGGCGGGAGACCCAGTACTTC.

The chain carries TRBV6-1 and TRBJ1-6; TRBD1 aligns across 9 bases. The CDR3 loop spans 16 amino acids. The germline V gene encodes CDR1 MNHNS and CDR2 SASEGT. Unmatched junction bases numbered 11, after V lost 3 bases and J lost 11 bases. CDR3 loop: CASSEGTGSVLTPLHF. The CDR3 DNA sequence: TGTGCCAGCAGTGAGGGGACAGGGTCGGTACTTACACCCCTCCACTTT.

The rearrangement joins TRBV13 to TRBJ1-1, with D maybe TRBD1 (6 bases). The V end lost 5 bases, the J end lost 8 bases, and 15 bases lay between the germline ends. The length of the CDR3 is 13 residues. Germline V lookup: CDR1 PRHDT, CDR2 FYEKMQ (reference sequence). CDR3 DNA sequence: TGTGCCAGCAGCGCCCTCCTGGGGACAGAAGCTTTCTTT. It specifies CASSALLGTEAFF.

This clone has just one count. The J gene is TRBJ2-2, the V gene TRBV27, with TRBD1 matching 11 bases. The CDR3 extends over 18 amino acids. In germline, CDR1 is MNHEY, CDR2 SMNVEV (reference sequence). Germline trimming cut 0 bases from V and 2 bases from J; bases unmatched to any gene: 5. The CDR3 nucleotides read TGTGCCAGCAGTTTATCAGGGGACAGGGGGAATAACACCGGGGAGCTGTTTTTT. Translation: CASSLSGDRGNNTGELFF.

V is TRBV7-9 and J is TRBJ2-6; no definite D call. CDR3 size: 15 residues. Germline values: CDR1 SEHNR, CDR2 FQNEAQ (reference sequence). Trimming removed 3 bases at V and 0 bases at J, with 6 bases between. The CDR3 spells CASSFKSSGANVLTF. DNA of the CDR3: TGTGCCAGCAGCTTTAAGAGCTCTGGGGCCAACGTCCTGACTTTC. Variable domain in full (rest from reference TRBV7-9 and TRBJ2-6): DTGVSQNPRHKITKRGQNVTFRCDPISEHNRLYWYRQTLGQGPEFLTYFQNEAQLEKSRLLSDRFSAERPKGSFSTLEIQRTEQGDSAMYLCASSFKSSGANVLTFGAGSRLTVL.

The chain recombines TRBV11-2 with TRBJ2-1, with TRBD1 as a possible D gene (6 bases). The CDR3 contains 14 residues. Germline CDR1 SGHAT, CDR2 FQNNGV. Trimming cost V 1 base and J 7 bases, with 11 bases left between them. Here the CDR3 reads CASSLGGPANEQFF. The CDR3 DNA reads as TGTGCCAGCAGCTTAGGGGGGCCAGCAAATGAGCAGTTCTTC.

In DNA, the CDR3 is TGTGCCAGCAGGCAGGGGACCTACGAGCAGTACTTC. Translation: CASRQGTYEQYF. The rearrangement links TRBV5-6 to TRBJ2-7; D is possibly TRBD1 (6 bases). This CDR3 has 12 residues. In germline, CDR1 is SGHDT, CDR2 YYEEEE. V shed 5 bases and J shed 2 bases, with 8 bases lying between them. Full variable domain (outside the CDR3, taken from reference TRBV5-6 and TRBJ2-7): DAGVTQSPTHLIKTRGQQVTLRCSPKSGHDTVSWYQQALGQGPQFIFQYYEEEERQRGNFPDRFSGHQFPNYSSELNVNALLLGDSALYLCASRQGTYEQYFGPGTRLTVT.

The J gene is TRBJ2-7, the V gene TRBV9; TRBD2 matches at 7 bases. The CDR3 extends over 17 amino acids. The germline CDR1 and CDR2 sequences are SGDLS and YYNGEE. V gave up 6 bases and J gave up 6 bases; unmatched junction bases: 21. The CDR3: CASTRGDHFWGGSEQYF. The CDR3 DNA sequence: TGTGCCAGCACCCGGGGGGACCACTTCTGGGGGGGAAGCGAGCAGTACTTC.

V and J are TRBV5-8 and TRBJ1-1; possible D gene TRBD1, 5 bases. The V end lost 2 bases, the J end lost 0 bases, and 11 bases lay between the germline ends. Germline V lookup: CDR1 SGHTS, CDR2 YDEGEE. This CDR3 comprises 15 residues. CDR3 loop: CASSFRTQMNTEAFF. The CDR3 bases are TGTGCCAGCAGCTTCAGGACACAAATGAACACTGAAGCTTTCTTT.

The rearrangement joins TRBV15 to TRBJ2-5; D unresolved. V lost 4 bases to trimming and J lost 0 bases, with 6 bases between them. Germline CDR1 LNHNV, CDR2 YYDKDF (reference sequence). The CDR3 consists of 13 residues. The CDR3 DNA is TGTGCCACCAGCATCGGGTACCAAGAGACCCAGTACTTC. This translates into CATSIGYQETQYF.